This T cell receptor beta chain was sequenced for a study of T cells after yellow fever vaccination. This CDR3 is 16 amino acids long. Per the germline V gene, CDR1 is MNHEY and CDR2 is SVGAGI. The V gene end was trimmed by 2 bases and the J gene end by 5 bases; junction bases not matched to a gene: 4. TCRdb redid the calling of the 5' RACE reads with MiXCR, one entry per CDR3 protein. The data show 100,000 to 150,000 distinct CDR3 sequences, 6% to 8% seen once. This clonotype was detected many times. Sequenced material: CD4+ T cells sorted from PBMCs, taken more than 8 days after the first yellow fever vaccination. The clonotype was recovered from a man aged 18-30 years who received the YFV17D yellow fever vaccine. The chain combines TRBV6-5 with TRBJ2-7, with 15 positions matching TRBD2. The CDR3 bases are TGTGCCAGCAGTTACAGGACTAGCGGGGGGGTCCACGAGCAGTACTTC. It translates to CASSYRTSGGVHEQYF.